Described below is a single TCR beta chain sequence and its context. Antigen specificity is unknown. The source of the sample is a study of cytomegalovirus exposure and HLA in healthy donors. Whole-study findings and limits: There were a few CMV-associated chains whose specificity for CMV antigens was confirmed in vitro. What a later analysis reportedly showed was that an Asian-associated ancestry cluster had fewer N-insertions than the approximately 700-donor mean. The only immune exposure information that was available was CMV serostatus.

Germline CDR1 is MDHEN and CDR2 is SYDVKM. Trimming stripped 6 bases from V and 3 bases from J, with 18 bases between. The CDR3 runs 15 residues. Researchers ran the PCR with 60 Vbeta and 13 Jbeta primers. Sequenced by immunoSEQ multiplex PCR; TCRdb stores in-frame clones only, minus some. The repertoire holds some 100,000 clones, 60% to 75% seen once, with around 3.2% in the top ten. Sample: PBMCs. The genes are TRBV28 and TRBJ2-7; possibly TRBD1 for D (6 bases). The sequence came from a female donor in good health and CMV-seropositive. CDR3 residues: CASRLQGRQNYEQYF. CDR3 nucleotide sequence: TGTGCCAGCAGGCTACAGGGCCGGCAAAACTACGAGCAGTACTTC.